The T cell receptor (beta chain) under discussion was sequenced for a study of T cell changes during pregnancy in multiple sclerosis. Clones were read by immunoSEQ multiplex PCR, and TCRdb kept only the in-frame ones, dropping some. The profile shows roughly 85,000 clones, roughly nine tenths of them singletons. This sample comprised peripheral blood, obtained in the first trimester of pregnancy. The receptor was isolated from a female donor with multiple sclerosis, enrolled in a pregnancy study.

The CDR3 is CASSPRTVGETQYF. The CDR3 region has the DNA TGTGCCAGCTCACCTAGGACAGTGGGGGAGACCCAGTACTTC. The chain joins TRBV18 to TRBJ2-5; D possibly corresponds to TRBD1 (6 bases). V was trimmed by 3 bases and J by 5 bases, leaving 13 bases between them. This CDR3 region has 14 residues. The germline gives CDR1 KGHSH, CDR2 LQKENI.